The 2 T cell receptor beta chains below all came from one sample that was sequenced in a study of blood T cells in healthy people across ages. The authors ran a second PCR of 7 to 11 cycles using a sample-barcoded 5' primer and a J-beta primer mix. TCRdb fed the 5' RACE reads into MiXCR, producing one record per CDR3 protein. The repertoire holds approximately 1,100,000 distinct CDR3 sequences, with less than 50% as singletons. Sequencing was performed on blood. The receptor source for this set is a woman in her sixties in good health.

The V gene is TRBV13, the J gene TRBJ1-6; no reliable D call. The ends were cut back, 1 base at V and 9 bases at J, with 7 bases in the middle. CDR1 is PRHDT, CDR2 FYEKMQ, per germline (reference sequence). The CDR3 contains 13 residues. DNA of the CDR3: TGTGCCAGCAGCTTAGAACGAGGTTCACCCCTCCACTTT. The encoded protein is CASSLERGSPLHF.

V is TRBV6-2 or TRBV6-3 and J is TRBJ1-2, with D hard to call. Trimming took 4 bases from V and 4 from J, leaving 16 bases between them. The CDR3 loop spans 15 amino acids. Germline V gives CDR1 MNHEY, CDR2 SVGEGT. Here the CDR3 DNA reads TGTGCCAGCAGTTTTTCCCGCTTAATGTTCTATGGCTACACCTTC. This gives the protein CASSFSRLMFYGYTF.